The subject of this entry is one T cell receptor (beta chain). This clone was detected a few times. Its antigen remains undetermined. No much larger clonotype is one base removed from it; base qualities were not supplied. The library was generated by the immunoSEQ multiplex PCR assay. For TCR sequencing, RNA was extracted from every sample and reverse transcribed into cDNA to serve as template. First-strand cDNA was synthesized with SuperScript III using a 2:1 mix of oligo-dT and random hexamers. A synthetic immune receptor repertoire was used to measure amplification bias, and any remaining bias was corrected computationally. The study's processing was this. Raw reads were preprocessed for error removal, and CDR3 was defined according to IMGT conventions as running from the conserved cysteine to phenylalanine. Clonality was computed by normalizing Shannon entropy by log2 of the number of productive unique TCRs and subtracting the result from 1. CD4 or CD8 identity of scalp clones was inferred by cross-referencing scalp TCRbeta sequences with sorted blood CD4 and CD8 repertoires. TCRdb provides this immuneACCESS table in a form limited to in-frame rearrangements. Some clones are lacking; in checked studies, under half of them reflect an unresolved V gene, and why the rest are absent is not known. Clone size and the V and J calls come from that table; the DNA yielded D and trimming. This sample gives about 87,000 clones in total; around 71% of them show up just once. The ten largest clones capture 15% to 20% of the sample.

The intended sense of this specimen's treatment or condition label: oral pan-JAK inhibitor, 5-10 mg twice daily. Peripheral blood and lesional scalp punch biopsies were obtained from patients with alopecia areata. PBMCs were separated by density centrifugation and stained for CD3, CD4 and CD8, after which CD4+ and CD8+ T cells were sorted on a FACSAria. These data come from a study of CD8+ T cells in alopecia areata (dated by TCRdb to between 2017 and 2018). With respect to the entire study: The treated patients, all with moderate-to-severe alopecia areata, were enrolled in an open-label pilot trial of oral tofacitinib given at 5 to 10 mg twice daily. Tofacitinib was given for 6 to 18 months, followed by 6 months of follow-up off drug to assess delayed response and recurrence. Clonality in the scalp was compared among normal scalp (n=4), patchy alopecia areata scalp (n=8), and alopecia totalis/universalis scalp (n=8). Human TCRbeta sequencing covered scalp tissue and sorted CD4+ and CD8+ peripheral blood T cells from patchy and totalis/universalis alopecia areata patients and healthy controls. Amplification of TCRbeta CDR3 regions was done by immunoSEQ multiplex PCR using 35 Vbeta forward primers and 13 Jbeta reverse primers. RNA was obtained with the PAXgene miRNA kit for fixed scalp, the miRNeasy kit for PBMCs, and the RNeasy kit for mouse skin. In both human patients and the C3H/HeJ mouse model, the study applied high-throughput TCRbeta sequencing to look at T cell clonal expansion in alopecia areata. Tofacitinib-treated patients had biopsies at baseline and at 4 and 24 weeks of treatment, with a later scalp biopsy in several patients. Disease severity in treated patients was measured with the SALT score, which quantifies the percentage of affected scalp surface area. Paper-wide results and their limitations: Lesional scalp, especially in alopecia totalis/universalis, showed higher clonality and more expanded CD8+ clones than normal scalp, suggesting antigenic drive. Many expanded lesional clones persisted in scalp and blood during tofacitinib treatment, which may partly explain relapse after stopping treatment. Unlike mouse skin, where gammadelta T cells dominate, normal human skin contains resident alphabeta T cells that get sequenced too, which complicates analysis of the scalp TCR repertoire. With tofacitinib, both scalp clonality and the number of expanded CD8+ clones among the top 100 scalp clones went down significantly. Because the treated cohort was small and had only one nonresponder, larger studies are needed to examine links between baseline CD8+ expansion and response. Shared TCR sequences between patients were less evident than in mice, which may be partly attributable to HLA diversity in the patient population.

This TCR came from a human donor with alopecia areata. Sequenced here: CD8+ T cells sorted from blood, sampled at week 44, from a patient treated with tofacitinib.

This receptor has the CDR3 CSVEGQMNTEAFF. The sequenced DNA: TGCAGCGTTGAGGGACAGATGAACACTGAAGCTTTCTTT. Here the chain combines TRBV29-1 and TRBJ1-1, with TRBD1 matching 7 junction bases. The germline V gene provides CDR1 SQVTM and CDR2 ANQGSEA. Compared with germline, V lacks 3 bases and J lacks 0 bases; bases without a gene match: 1. From the cysteine through the phenylalanine, the CDR3 covers 13 amino acids. Just CDR3 DNA is preserved here, 39 bases in frame from base 1.